The rows below give T cell receptor beta chains drawn from one sample of a study of blood T cell repertoires in COVID-19. The method was immunoSEQ multiplex PCR; TCRdb's version includes in-frame clones alone and lacks a portion of them. Seen here are about 190,000 clones, approximately 90% observed once, and the top ten hold 4% to 5%. Sequenced sample: peripheral blood. Source of these receptors: a human donor in a cohort sampled during active COVID-19. CDR3s include the opening cysteine and the closing phenylalanine or tryptophan. Each record gives: clone size, D gene, V gene, J gene, CDR3 DNA, CDR3 protein. D genes are given only for firm matches. Clone size is shown for a subset of rows, as once, few, many or a class of expanded clone.

-,TRBD1,TRBV5-1,TRBJ1-2,TGCGCCAGCAGCGCCTATAGGGACAGGGGGCAGTTGTTAGACTACACCTTC,CASSAYRDRGQLLDYTF
-,TRBD1,TRBV3-1/TRBV3-2,TRBJ2-1,TGTGCCAGCAGCCCGTCCGGACAGGGATACAATGAGCAGTTCTTC,CASSPSGQGYNEQFF
-,TRBD1,TRBV24-1,TRBJ2-3,TGTGCCACCAGTGATTGGACAGGGAGTACGGATACGCAGTATTTT,CATSDWTGSTDTQYF
-,-,TRBV29-1,TRBJ1-1,TGCAGCGTTGTCGCGGCGGGGGCTGAAGCTTTCTTT,CSVVAAGAEAFF
-,TRBD2,TRBV5-6,TRBJ2-1,TGTGCCAGCAGCTTAGCCGCGGGGGGTGAGCAGTTCTTC,CASSLAAGGEQFF
-,-,TRBV15,TRBJ1-5,TGTGCCACCAGCCGGGACAAATATAGCAATCAGCCCCAGCATTTT,CATSRDKYSNQPQHF
-,TRBD2,TRBV19,TRBJ2-1,TGTGCCAGTAGCGATCCGGGACTAGGAATCGATGAGCAGTTCTTC,CASSDPGLGIDEQFF
-,TRBD1,TRBV5-1,TRBJ2-5,TGCGCCAGCAGCGAGGGGACAGGAGGTCTCGCAGAGACCCAGTACTTC,CASSEGTGGLAETQYF
-,-,TRBV2,TRBJ1-1,TGTGCCAGCAGTGGCCCCACTCACCGGAACACTGAAGCTTTCTTT,CASSGPTHRNTEAFF
few,TRBD1,TRBV2,TRBJ1-5,TGTGCCACCGGGACAGGGAATCAGCCCCAGCATTTT,CATGTGNQPQHF
-,-,TRBV7-8,TRBJ2-7,TGTGCCAGCAGCTTAGGTCGCGGGAACGAGCAGTACTTC,CASSLGRGNEQYF
-,TRBD1,TRBV5-6,TRBJ1-1,TGTGCCAGCAGCCTGGGACAGAGGAACACTGAAGCTTTCTTT,CASSLGQRNTEAFF
once,TRBD2,TRBV5-1,TRBJ2-3,TGCGCCAGCAGCTCCCCTCTGGGACTAACCACAGATACGCAGTATTTT,CASSSPLGLTTDTQYF
-,-,TRBV6-2/TRBV6-3,TRBJ1-5,TGTGCCAGCAGTTACTCGAACGGGAGAGGACCCCAGCATTTT,CASSYSNGRGPQHF
-,TRBD1,TRBV19,TRBJ1-4,TGTGCCAGTAGTCCCCGGGACAGGGGTTCGGAAAAACTGTTTTTT,CASSPRDRGSEKLFF
once,-,TRBV9,TRBJ1-5,TGTGCCAGCAGCGTAGCTTCAGGGATCGATCAGCCCCAGCATTTT,CASSVASGIDQPQHF
once,TRBD1,TRBV4-3,TRBJ2-7,TGCGCCAGCAGCCAAGCGGCCCTGGGACAGGGGGCCTACGAGCAGTACTTC,CASSQAALGQGAYEQYF
-,TRBD1,TRBV7-6,TRBJ2-5,TGTGCCAGCAGCTTCGGGACAGATCAAGAGACCCAGTACTTC,CASSFGTDQETQYF
once,-,TRBV6-5,TRBJ1-1,TGTGCCAGCAGCCGTAGACTGGTAGACACTGAAGCTTTCTTT,CASSRRLVDTEAFF
-,-,TRBV29-1,TRBJ2-7,TGCAGCGTTGACAGCTCCTACGAGCAGTACTTC,CSVDSSYEQYF
-,TRBD1,TRBV12-5,TRBJ2-2,TGTGCTAGTGGCCTAACTGACAGGGGGACCGGGGAGCTGTTTTTT,CASGLTDRGTGELFF
-,-,TRBV10-3,TRBJ1-1,TGTGCCATCAGTACTCAGGGAACTGAAGCTTTCTTT,CAISTQGTEAFF
once,TRBD1,TRBV7-6,TRBJ2-2,TGTGCCAGCAGCTTGTGGCCGGGACAGAAGAACACCGGGGAGCTGTTTTTT,CASSLWPGQKNTGELFF
-,TRBD2,TRBV30,TRBJ2-5,TGTGCCTGGAGTCATACTAGCGGGACAGGATACCAAGAGACCCAGTACTTC,CAWSHTSGTGYQETQYF
once,TRBD2,TRBV7-9,TRBJ2-7,TGTGCCAGCAGCCTTAGCGGGATGTCCTCCTACGAGCAGTACTTC,CASSLSGMSSYEQYF
-,-,TRBV30,TRBJ2-5,TGTGCCTGGAGTGTCATAGGCGGAGGGGAGACCCAGTACTTC,CAWSVIGGGETQYF
few,-,TRBV6-2/TRBV6-3,TRBJ1-6,TGTGCCAGCAGCTTCACGGGGAATAATTCACCCCTCCACTTT,CASSFTGNNSPLHF
-,TRBD1,TRBV24-1,TRBJ2-5,TGTGCCACCAGTGTGACAGGGGGCCAAGAGACCCAGTACTTC,CATSVTGGQETQYF
-,-,TRBV6-6,TRBJ1-6,TGTGCCAGCAGTAACCCGTCAGGGGTTAATTCACCCCTCCACTTT,CASSNPSGVNSPLHF